Presented here are 9 T cell receptor beta chains from one specimen sequenced in a study of blood T cell repertoires in COVID-19. The method was immunoSEQ multiplex PCR; TCRdb's version includes in-frame clones alone and lacks a portion of them. The profile shows fewer than 350,000 clones, about nine tenths of them singletons. The sample comprised PBMCs or T cells enriched from blood (not recorded which). Receptors originate from a man between 60 and 75 years old who had recovered from COVID-19.

The chain has TRBV3-1 (or the pseudogene TRBV3-2) and TRBJ1-4; D unresolved. Germline V lookup: CDR1 LGHDT, CDR2 YNNKEL (reference sequence). Trimming took off 2 bases at V and 6 bases at J, with 7 bases between the two ends. The CDR3 consists of 13 residues. Here the CDR3 DNA reads TGTGCCAGCAGCCAAAGGAGGGATGAAAAACTGTTTTTT. This encodes CASSQRRDEKLFF.

The chain joins TRBV18 to TRBJ1-2; 8 bases fit TRBD1. This CDR3 has 15 residues. Germline V lookup: CDR1 KGHSH, CDR2 LQKENI. Trimming removed 3 bases from V and 3 bases from J; junction bases left unmatched: 6. The CDR3 coding sequence is TGTGCCAGCTCACCGGACCAGGGGGCTGACTATGGCTACACCTTC. Translating gives CASSPDQGADYGYTF.

This rearrangement joins TRBV11-2 to TRBJ2-7; D is unresolved. V was cut by 8 bases and J by 3 bases, with 11 bases left in between. There are 12 residues in the CDR3. Looked up from germline, CDR1 is SGHAT and CDR2 is FQNNGV. The chain's CDR3 is CASPPGFYEQYF. The CDR3 nucleotides read TGTGCCAGCCCCCCCGGGTTCTACGAGCAGTACTTC.

This rearrangement joins TRBV24-1 to TRBJ1-2; 11 bases align to TRBD1. This CDR3 comprises 17 residues. CDR1 and CDR2 (germline): KGHDR, SFDVKD. V dropped 2 bases and J dropped 4; count of bases not matched to a gene: 8. The CDR3 loop reads CATSDSRTGGAVYGYTF. The CDR3 bases are TGTGCCACCAGTGATTCGAGGACAGGGGGCGCGGTCTATGGCTACACCTTC.

The J gene is TRBJ2-2, the V gene TRBV9; the match to TRBD1 covers 8 bases. The trim removed 6 bases at V and 6 bases at J, leaving 10 bases unmatched. The CDR3 covers 15 residues. Germline V gives CDR1 SGDLS, CDR2 YYNGEE. This chain's CDR3 is CASTQGGSLSGELFF. As DNA, the CDR3 is TGTGCCAGCACACAGGGGGGAAGCCTTTCCGGGGAGCTGTTTTTT.

The chain carries TRBV27 and TRBJ1-4, with a possible D match to TRBD1 (5 bases). V lost 4 bases, J lost 3 bases, and 9 bases lay in between. The CDR3 spans 14 residues. Germline CDR1 MNHEY, CDR2 SMNVEV (reference sequence). The chain's CDR3 is CASSWRGANEKLFF. The CDR3 bases are TGTGCCAGCAGTTGGAGGGGAGCTAATGAAAAACTGTTTTTT.

This chain uses TRBV19 with TRBJ2-7; D not resolved. Germline V gene sequence: CDR1 LNHDA, CDR2 SQIVND (reference sequence). The V end lost 2 bases, the J end lost 2 bases, and 10 bases lay between the germline ends. The CDR3 loop spans 14 amino acids. CDR3 sequence: CASSIFPGTYEQYF. The CDR3 DNA sequence: TGTGCCAGTAGTATATTTCCAGGTACCTACGAGCAGTACTTC.

The CDR3 DNA sequence: TGTGCCAGCAGCTTAGACCTAAAGACAGGCATGAACACTGAAGCTTTCTTT. Protein product: CASSLDLKTGMNTEAFF. The rearrangement joins TRBV11-2 to TRBJ1-1; possible D gene TRBD1, 6 bases. Trimming took 0 bases from V and 0 from J, leaving 14 bases between them. Per germline, CDR1 SGHAT and CDR2 FQNNGV. This CDR3 has 17 residues.

On this clone: An end of the junction does not agree with germline; a read error may underlie this. This chain uses TRBV12-3 or TRBV12-4 with TRBJ2-7; tentative D call: TRBD1 (6 bases). The CDR3 spans 12 residues. The CDR3 coding sequence is TGTGCCAGCAGTTTAGGAGGGACATCTTTCCGCTTC. This gives the protein CASSLGGTSFRF.